The TCR beta chain under discussion was sequenced for a study of spatial heterogeneity in lung cancer. Study-wide background: Every unique TCR and UMI combination, on average, appeared more than ten times in raw reads. General study findings and limits: Tumoral mutation counts were tracked by counts of expanded intratumoral alpha and beta TCRs. Alpha and beta chain coverage of tumor T cells was estimated at about 6.8% and 14%, respectively.

This clonotype is labeled medium-sized. No antigen is known for it. The size of this beta chain means little, since it is a stray read in a library made for alpha chains. TCRdb called the 5' RACE reads again in MiXCR, with one record for every CDR3 protein. The sample has about 2,300 distinct CDR3 sequences, more than 20% seen once. The CDR3 is made up of 14 amino acids. Trimming took off 8 bases at V and 2 bases at J, with 13 bases between the two ends. Time point denoted: sample taken at primary tumor resection. Samples were donated by 72 untreated early-stage non-small cell lung cancer patients. The receptor was isolated from a male donor with early-stage non-small cell lung cancer. This chain uses TRBV12-3 or TRBV12-4 with TRBJ1-5; D perhaps matches TRBD1 (6 bases). The sequencing used lung tumor tissue, collected at surgery. The CDR3 sequence is CASGGQSGNQPQHF. In DNA, the CDR3 is TGTGCCAGCGGCGGACAGAGTGGCAATCAGCCCCAGCATTTT.